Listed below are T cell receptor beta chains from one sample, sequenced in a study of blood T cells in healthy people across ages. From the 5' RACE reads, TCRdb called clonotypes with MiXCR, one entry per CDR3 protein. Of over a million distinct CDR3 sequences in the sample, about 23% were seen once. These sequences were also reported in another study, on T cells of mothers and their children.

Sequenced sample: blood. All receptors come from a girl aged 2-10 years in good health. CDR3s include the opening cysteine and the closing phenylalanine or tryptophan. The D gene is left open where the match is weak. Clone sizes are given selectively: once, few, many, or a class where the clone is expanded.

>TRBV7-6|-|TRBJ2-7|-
CASSQISEVNEQYF
TGTGCCAGCAGCCAGATTTCGGAAGTAAACGAGCAGTACTTC
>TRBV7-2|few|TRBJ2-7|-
CASSLWAGYEQYF
TGTGCCAGCAGCTTGTGGGCAGGGTACGAGCAGTACTTC
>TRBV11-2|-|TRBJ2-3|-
CASSLSHYTDTQYF
TGTGCCAGCAGCTTATCCCACTACACAGATACGCAGTATTTT
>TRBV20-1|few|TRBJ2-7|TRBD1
CSARETGTRYEQYF
TGCAGTGCTAGAGAGACAGGGACGAGGTACGAGCAGTACTTC
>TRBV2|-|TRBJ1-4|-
CASSGRGLAVATNEKLFF
TGTGCCAGCAGTGGTCGGGGTTTGGCGGTTGCAACTAATGAAAAACTGTTTTTT
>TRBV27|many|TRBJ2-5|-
CASSLQTQYF
TGTGCCAGCAGTTTACAGACCCAGTACTTC
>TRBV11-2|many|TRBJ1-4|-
CASSPRKRPSATNEKLFF
TGTGCCAGCAGCCCACGCAAGAGACCAAGCGCAACTAATGAAAAACTGTTTTTT
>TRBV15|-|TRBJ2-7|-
CATSKGSYEQYF
TGTGCCACCAGCAAGGGCTCCTACGAGCAGTACTTC
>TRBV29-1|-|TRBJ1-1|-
CSVCRLLMNTEAFF
TGCAGCGTGTGCAGGCTCCTCATGAACACTGAAGCTTTCTTT
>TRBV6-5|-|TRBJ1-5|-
CASSLGWDQPRHF
TGTGCCAGCAGTCTAGGGTGGGATCAGCCCCGGCATTTT
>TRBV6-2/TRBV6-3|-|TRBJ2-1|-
CASSSLGYGNEQFF
TGTGCCAGCAGTTCCCTAGGGTACGGGAATGAGCAGTTCTTC
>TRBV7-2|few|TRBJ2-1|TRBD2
CASSTMGGSNEQFF
TGTGCCAGCAGCACCATGGGGGGGAGCAATGAGCAGTTCTTC
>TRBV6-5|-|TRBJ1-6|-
CASSYSEGRANSPLHF
TGTGCCAGCAGTTACTCGGAAGGCAGGGCTAATTCACCCCTCCACTTT
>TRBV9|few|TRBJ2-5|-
CASSDGSQETQYF
TGTGCCAGCAGCGACGGATCGCAAGAGACCCAGTACTTC
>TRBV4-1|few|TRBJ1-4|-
CASRRPGALEKLFF
TGCGCCAGCAGACGCCCGGGGGCCCTGGAAAAACTGTTTTTT
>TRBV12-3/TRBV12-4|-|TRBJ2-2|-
CASRSGSVGTGELFF
TGTGCCAGCAGATCAGGGTCAGTGGGCACCGGGGAGCTGTTTTTT
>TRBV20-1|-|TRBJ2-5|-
CSARDLTKIQETQYF
TGCAGTGCTAGAGATCTAACTAAGATCCAAGAGACCCAGTACTTC
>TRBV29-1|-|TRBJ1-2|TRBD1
CSVEETGGSGYTF
TGCAGCGTTGAAGAGACAGGGGGATCTGGCTACACCTTC
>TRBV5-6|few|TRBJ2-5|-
CASSLFSGAAQETQYF
TGTGCCAGCAGCTTGTTCTCAGGGGCAGCACAAGAGACCCAGTACTTC
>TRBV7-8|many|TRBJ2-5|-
CASSFTGRETQYF
TGTGCCAGCAGCTTTACAGGGAGAGAGACCCAGTACTTC
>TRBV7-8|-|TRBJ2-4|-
CASSFVSSGHIQYF
TGTGCCAGCAGCTTCGTTTCCAGCGGGCACATTCAGTACTTC
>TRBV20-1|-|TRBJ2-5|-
CSAGGTRSETQYF
TGCAGTGCTGGGGGGACACGGTCCGAGACCCAGTACTTC
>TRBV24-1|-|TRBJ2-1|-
CATSEGGNEQFF
TGTGCCACCAGTGAGGGGGGCAATGAGCAGTTCTTC
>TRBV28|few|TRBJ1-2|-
CATSVDRYGYTF
TGTGCCACCTCAGTCGACAGATATGGCTACACCTTC
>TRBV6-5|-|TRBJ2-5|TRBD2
CASSYLTSGGYQETQYF
TGTGCCAGCAGTTACCTTACTAGCGGGGGCTACCAAGAGACCCAGTACTTC
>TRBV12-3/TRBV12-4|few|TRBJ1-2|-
CASRPLAGLYGYTF
TGTGCCAGCAGACCTTTAGCAGGACTCTATGGCTACACCTTC
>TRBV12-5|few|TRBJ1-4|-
CASGFLSGRDEKLFF
TGTGCTAGTGGTTTTCTCTCCGGGCGGGATGAAAAACTGTTTTTT
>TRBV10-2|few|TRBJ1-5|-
CASSSRRNQPQHF
TGCGCCAGCAGTAGTAGGAGGAATCAGCCCCAGCATTTT
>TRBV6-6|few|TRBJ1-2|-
CASSFGYNYGYTF
TGTGCCAGCAGTTTTGGATATAACTATGGCTACACCTTC
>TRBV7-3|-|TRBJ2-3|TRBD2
CASSQWTSGDYTQYF
TGTGCCAGCAGCCAGTGGACTAGCGGGGATTATACGCAGTATTTT
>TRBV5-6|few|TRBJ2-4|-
CARPELAKNIQYF
TGTGCCAGGCCCGAACTAGCCAAAAACATTCAGTACTTC